The text below deals with one T cell receptor beta chain. The source of the sample is a study of blood T cell repertoires in COVID-19. Whole-study context: The study drew acute and convalescent COVID-19 samples from the United States, Italy and Spain. From T cells, B-cell-depleted T cells, or PBMCs came the material, which was cDNA or gDNA.

As handled by the study authors: Using reference gene primer amplification, nucleated cell counts were estimated. Sequencing used immunoSEQ multiplex PCR; TCRdb keeps in-frame clones, though not all of them. V and J calls and clone size are copied from that table; D and trimming were computed from the DNA. The sample lists roughly 230,000 clones; 88% were seen once. CDR3 length equals 17 residues. J was trimmed by 4 bases and V by 0 bases; bases with no gene match: 10. Germline assignment: CDR1 SGDLS and CDR2 YYNGEE. The sample was peripheral blood. This sequence joins TRBV9 and TRBJ2-3; TRBD2 matches 8 bases. This TCR came from a human donor in a cohort sampled during active COVID-19. The CDR3 reads CASSVDPGLADSDTQYF. CDR3 DNA: TGTGCCAGCAGCGTAGACCCAGGACTAGCAGATTCAGATACGCAGTATTTT.